The sequence of this T cell receptor beta chain was determined in a study of blood T cell repertoires in COVID-19. On the study more broadly: Whether acute or convalescent, the COVID-19 samples came from the United States, Italy and Spain. The cDNA or gDNA used as material had been derived from T cells, B-cell-depleted T cells, or PBMCs.

Germline values: CDR1 SGHNT, CDR2 YENEEA. There are 15 residues in the CDR3. The J segment lost 5 bases and the V segment lost 3 bases, leaving 6 bases of the junction unmatched. Authors' analysis steps: The authors estimated nucleated cell counts from reference gene primer amplification. The table came from immunoSEQ multiplex PCR; TCRdb's copy has only in-frame clones and leaves some out. V and J calls and clone size are as listed in that table; D and trimming were resolved from the DNA. The table shows approximately 250,000 clones, with 84% occurring only once. The gene calls are TRBV11-3 and TRBJ2-1; 8 bases map to TRBD1. The clonotype originates from a man in his 60s with acute or convalescent COVID-19. The specimen sequenced was peripheral blood. CDR3 residues: CASSFGQGSDNEQFF. DNA of the CDR3: TGTGCCAGCAGCTTTGGACAGGGATCGGACAATGAGCAGTTCTTC.